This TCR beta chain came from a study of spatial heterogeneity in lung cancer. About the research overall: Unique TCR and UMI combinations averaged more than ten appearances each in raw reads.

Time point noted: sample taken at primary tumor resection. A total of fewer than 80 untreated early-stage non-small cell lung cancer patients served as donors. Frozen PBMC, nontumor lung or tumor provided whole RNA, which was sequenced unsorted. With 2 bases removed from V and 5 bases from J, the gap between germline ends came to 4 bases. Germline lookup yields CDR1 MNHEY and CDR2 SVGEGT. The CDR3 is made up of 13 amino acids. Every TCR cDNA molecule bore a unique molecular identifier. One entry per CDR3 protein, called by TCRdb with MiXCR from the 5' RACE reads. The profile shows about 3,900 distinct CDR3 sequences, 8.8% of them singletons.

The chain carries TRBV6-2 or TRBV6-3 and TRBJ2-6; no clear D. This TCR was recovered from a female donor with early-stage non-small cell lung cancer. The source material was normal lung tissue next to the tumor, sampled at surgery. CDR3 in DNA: TGTGCCAGCAGTTACCGGAGGGCCAACGTCCTGACTTTC. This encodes CASSYRRANVLTF.